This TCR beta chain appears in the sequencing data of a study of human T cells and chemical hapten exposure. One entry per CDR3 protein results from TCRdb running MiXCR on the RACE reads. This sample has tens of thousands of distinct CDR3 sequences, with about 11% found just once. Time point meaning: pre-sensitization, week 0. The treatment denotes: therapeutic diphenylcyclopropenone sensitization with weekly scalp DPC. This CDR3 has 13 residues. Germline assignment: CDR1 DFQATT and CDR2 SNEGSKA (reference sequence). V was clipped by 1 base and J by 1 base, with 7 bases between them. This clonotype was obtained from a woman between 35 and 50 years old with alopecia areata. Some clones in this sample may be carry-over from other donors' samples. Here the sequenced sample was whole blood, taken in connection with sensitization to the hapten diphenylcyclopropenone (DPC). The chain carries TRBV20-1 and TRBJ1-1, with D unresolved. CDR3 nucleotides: TGCAGTGCTAGAGGCGGGAAGAACACTGAAGCTTTCTTT. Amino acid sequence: CSARGGKNTEAFF.